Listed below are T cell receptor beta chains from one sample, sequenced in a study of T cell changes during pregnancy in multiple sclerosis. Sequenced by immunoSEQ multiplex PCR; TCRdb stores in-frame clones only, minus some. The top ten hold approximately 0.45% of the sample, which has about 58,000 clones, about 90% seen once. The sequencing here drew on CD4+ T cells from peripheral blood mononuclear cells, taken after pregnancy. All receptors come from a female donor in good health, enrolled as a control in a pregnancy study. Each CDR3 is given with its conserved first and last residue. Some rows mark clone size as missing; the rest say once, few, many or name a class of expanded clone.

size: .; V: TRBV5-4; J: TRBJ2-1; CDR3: CASSLLAGVGEQFF
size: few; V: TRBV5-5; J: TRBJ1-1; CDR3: CASSFPKGATEAFF
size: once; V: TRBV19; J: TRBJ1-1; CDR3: CASSIRSTEAFF
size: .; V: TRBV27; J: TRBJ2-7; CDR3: CASSLSPGQAAKSYEQYF
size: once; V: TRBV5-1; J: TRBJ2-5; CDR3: CASSLFRGTETQYF
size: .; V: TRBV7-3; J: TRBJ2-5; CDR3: CASSLIGRTSGGQETQYF
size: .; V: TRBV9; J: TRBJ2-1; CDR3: CASSSRVGEINNEQFF
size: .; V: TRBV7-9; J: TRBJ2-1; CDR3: CASSLLPGQRNEQFF
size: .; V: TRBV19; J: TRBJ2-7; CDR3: CASSINGEGFEQYF
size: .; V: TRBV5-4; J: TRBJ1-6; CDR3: CASSLEGAGMDSPLHF
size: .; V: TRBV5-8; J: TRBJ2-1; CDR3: CASSPGTGVFNEQFF
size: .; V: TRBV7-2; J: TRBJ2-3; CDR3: CASSFGGGPDTQYF
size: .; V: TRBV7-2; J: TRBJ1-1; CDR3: CASSLDRRIEAFF
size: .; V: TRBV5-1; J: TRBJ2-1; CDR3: CASSRGQGSYNEQFF
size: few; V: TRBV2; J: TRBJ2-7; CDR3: CASSEISGIGEQYF
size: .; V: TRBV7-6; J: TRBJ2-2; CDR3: CASSLALQDGELFF
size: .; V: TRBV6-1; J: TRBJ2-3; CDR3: CASSVTGGPGTDTQYF
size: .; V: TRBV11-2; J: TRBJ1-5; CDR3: CASSSAGPNQPQHF
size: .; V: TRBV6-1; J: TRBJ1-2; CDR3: CASSEGGGVGYGYTF
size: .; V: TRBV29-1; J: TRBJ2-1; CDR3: CSVILPGGATYNEQFF
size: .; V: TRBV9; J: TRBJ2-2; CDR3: CASSVGLLTGELFF
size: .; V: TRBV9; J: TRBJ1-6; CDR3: CASSARDRSSYNSPLHF
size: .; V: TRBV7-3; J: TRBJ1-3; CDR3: CASSLAQQGAVGNTIYF
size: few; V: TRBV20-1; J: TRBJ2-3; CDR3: CSAENWDTQYF